Included here is one TCR beta chain sequence, with context. The data originate from a study of blood T cell repertoires in COVID-19. Overall study: T cells, B-cell-depleted T cells, or PBMCs supplied cDNA or gDNA.

Clones were sequenced by immunoSEQ multiplex PCR, and TCRdb holds only the in-frame ones, with some missing. The table lists roughly 68,000 clones, 89% of them singletons, with around 5% in the top ten. The germline V gene encodes CDR1 SGHTA and CDR2 FQGTGA. The V segment lost 4 bases and the J segment 5 bases; nucleotides outside the gene matches: 3. The CDR3 totals 14 residues. The TCR was taken from a woman aged 50 to 60 with active COVID-19. This chain joins TRBV7-3 and TRBJ2-1; 9 bases are shared with TRBD2. Source material: peripheral blood. CDR3 sequence (DNA): TGTGCCAGCAGCTCCCTAGCGGGGCACAATGAGCAGTTCTTC. Encoded protein: CASSSLAGHNEQFF.